These 3 T cell receptor beta chains were sequenced from one sample in a study of metastatic and nonmetastatic thyroid tumors. Every patient underwent thyroid surgery untreated. Via MiXCR, TCRdb re-called the PCR reads. This sample carries fewer than 20,000 clones, 15% to 19% of them seen once, and the ten largest clones take roughly 17%. The sample consisted of blood. The receptors derive from a female donor with papillary thyroid cancer or a benign thyroid nodule (not recorded which). Some clones in this sample may be carry-over from other donors' samples.

This clone is medium-sized within its sample. The rearrangement joins TRBV11-2 to TRBJ1-3; a possible D gene is TRBD1 (5 bases). The CDR3 contains 16 residues. The germline gives CDR1 SGHAT, CDR2 FQNNGV. V lost 7 bases and J 9 bases, leaving 25 bases between the germline ends. CDR3 sequence (DNA): TGTGCCAGCACAGCTTATCCAGTTCTCGGGGGGAGCACCATATATTTT. This encodes CASTAYPVLGGSTIYF.

The table lists this clone with many counts. J is TRBJ1-2 and V is TRBV5-1, with D unclear. The CDR3 has 14 residues. The V gene's germline CDR1 is SGHRS and CDR2 YFSETQ. V lost 1 base and J lost 3, with 10 bases in between. The CDR3 coding sequence is TGCGCCAGCAGCTTGAATTTGGCAGACTATGGCTACACCTTC. The encoded protein is CASSLNLADYGYTF.

Many counts were recorded for this clone. CDR3 region: CASSQGQSSSYEQYF. The CDR3 nucleotides read TGTGCCAGCAGCCAGGGACAGTCAAGCTCCTACGAGCAGTACTTC. V is TRBV3-1 and J is TRBJ2-7; 7 bases are a match to TRBD1. The V segment lost 3 bases and the J segment 0 bases; nucleotides outside the gene matches: 5. This CDR3 is 15 amino acids long. Germline lookup yields CDR1 LGHDT and CDR2 YNNKEL (reference sequence).